What follows is one T cell receptor (beta chain) and its context. Its cognate antigen is unknown. The table came from immunoSEQ multiplex PCR; TCRdb's copy has only in-frame clones and leaves some out. Among hundreds of thousands of clones listed, 74% were seen once. The data were obtained in a study of shared clonotypes between healthy human individuals. Researchers partitioned CD4+ cells into CD45RA+ naive and CD45RA-negative memory subsets. From germline, CDR1 is SGHAT and CDR2 FQNNGV. This CDR3 contains 16 residues. V lost 1 base and J 0 bases, leaving 9 bases between the germline ends. Study results and limitations: The generation probabilities recorded for non-shared clonotypes fell below those of clonotypes shared by all four donors. The study generally estimated greater richness for naive than memory subsets. Clonotype sharing among donors, it was expected, would be affected by sequencing depth.

The chain links TRBV11-2 to TRBJ1-4; D is ambiguous. The sequence was obtained from a woman in her twenties or thirties in good health. The sequencing input was memory CD4+ T cells sorted from blood. The subset denotes: CD45RA-negative fraction. Written as DNA, the CDR3 is TGTGCCAGCAGCTTAGCTAGTGGTGCAACTAATGAAAAACTGTTTTTT. Amino acid sequence: CASSLASGATNEKLFF.